Following are 5 T cell receptor beta chains from one sample sequenced in a study of T cell repertoires in cytomegalovirus infection. TCRdb reprocessed the reads via MiXCR and lists one record per CDR3 protein. The sample comprises roughly 200,000 distinct CDR3 sequences, 17% of which are singletons, and approximately 25% rests with the top ten. The sequenced sample consisted of CD8+ T cells from PBMCs. The origin of the receptors is a human donor in good health (CMV status not recorded). Some clones in this sample may be carry-over from other donors' samples.

On this clonotype: A read error may be the cause here, since a much bigger clone is one base away. V and J are TRBV7-8 and TRBJ1-4; D not certain. Germline-derived CDR1 and CDR2 are SGHVS and FQNEAQ. The CDR3 consists of 14 residues. DNA of the CDR3: TGTGTCAGCAGCTTAGGGCAGTCTAATGAAAAACTGTTTTTT. Its protein product is CVSSLGQSNEKLFF.

This clonotype was seen a handful of times. The chain employs TRBV7-2 and TRBJ2-5; 9 bases fit TRBD1. V lost 4 bases, J lost 0 bases, and 12 bases stayed unmatched. Germline V lookup: CDR1 SGHTA, CDR2 FQGNSA. The CDR3 spans 18 residues. CDR3: CASSSVPGQGEYQETQYF. For the CDR3, the DNA is TGTGCCAGCAGCTCCGTCCCGGGACAGGGCGAGTACCAAGAGACCCAGTACTTC.

CDR3 residues: CASSLAGGDRDTQYF. CDR3 coding DNA: TGTGCCAGCAGCTTGGCGGGCGGGGACCGCGATACGCAGTATTTT. The V and J genes are TRBV7-2 and TRBJ2-3; weak D call: TRBD2 (6 bases). CDR1 SGHTA and CDR2 FQGNSA come from the germline V gene. Between the trimmed V and J ends, which lost 3 bases and 6 bases, there was a span of 16 bases. The CDR3 contains 15 residues.

This clonotype was found a few times. The chain employs TRBV12-5 and TRBJ1-2; D not certain. This CDR3 is built from 12 residues. The ends were cut back, 5 bases at V and 4 bases at J, with 8 bases in the middle. The germline gives CDR1 LGHNT, CDR2 FRNRAP. The CDR3 loop reads CASGPPGYGYTF. The CDR3 nucleotides read TGTGCTAGTGGTCCGCCCGGCTATGGCTACACCTTC.

V and J are TRBV7-2 and TRBJ2-5; TRBD2 aligns across 8 bases. Germline assignment: CDR1 SGHTA and CDR2 FQGNSA. This CDR3 spans 18 amino acids. After removal of 10 bases from V and 3 bases from J, the junction contained 22 bases not matched to a gene. The DNA of the CDR3 is TGTGCCAACAGTATATTTCAATTGGCTAGCGGGTACGAAGAGACCCAGTACTTC. Protein: CANSIFQLASGYEETQYF.